This T cell receptor beta chain was documented in a study of blood T cells in healthy people across ages. Study as a whole: Using template switching, researchers captured about one barcoded beta molecule for each two T cells.

This clonotype was seen a handful of times. The antigen is not known. Donors were healthy Caucasian individuals from Russia aged roughly 6 to 95. This CDR3 spans 14 amino acids. V was clipped by 3 bases and J by 3 bases; unmatched bases: 4. CDR1 and CDR2 from the germline V gene are MGHRA and YSYEKL. Whole-study results and caveats: The unsorted PBMCs prevented any conclusive comparison of naive versus antigen-experienced cells. It was the long-lived donors that had more naive CD4+ cells and higher diversity than aged donors.

Then a second PCR, running roughly 6 to 11 cycles, was carried out with a sample-barcoded 5' primer and a J-beta primer mix. In TCRdb, the 5' RACE reads were re-called with MiXCR into one record per CDR3 protein. Altogether around 1,900,000 distinct CDR3 sequences are present, 35% to 50% being singletons, with the ten largest covering under 30%. The chain employs TRBV4-1 and TRBJ1-2; 7 nucleotides agree with TRBD1. The receptor was isolated from a human donor in good health. Sequencing was carried out using blood. This CDR3 reads CASSQTGTDYGYTF. The DNA for the CDR3 is TGCGCCAGCAGCCAGACCGGGACAGACTATGGCTACACCTTC.